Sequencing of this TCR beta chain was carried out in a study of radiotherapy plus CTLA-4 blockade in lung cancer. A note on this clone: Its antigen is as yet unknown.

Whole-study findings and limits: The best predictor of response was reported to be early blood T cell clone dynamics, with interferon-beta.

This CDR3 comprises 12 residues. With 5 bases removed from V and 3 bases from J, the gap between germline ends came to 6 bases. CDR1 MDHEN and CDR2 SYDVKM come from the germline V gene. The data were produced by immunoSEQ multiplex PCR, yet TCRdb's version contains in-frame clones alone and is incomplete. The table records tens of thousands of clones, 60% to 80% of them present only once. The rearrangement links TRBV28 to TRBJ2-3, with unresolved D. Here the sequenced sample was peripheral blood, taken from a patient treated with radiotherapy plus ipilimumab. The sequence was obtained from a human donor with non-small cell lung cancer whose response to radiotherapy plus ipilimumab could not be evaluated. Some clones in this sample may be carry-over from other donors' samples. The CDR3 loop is CASSLGTDTQYF. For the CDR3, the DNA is TGTGCCAGCAGTCTAGGAACAGATACGCAGTATTTT.